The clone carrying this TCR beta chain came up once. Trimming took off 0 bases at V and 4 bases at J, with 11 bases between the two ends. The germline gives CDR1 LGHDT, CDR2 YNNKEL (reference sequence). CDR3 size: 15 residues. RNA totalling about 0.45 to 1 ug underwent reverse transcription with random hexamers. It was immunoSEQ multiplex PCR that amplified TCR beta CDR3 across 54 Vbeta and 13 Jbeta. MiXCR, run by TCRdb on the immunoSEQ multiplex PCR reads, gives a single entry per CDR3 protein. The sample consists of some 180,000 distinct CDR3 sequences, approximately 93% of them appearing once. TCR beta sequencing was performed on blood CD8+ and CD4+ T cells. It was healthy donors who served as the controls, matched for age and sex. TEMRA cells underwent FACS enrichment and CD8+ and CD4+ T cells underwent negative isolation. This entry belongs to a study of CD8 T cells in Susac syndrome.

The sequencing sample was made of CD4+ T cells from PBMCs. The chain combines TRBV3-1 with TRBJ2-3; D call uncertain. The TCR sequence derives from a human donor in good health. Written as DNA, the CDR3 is TGTGCCAGCAGCCAAGAGGGCAGTCTCGCAGATACGCAGTATTTT. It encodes CASSQEGSLADTQYF.